This passage covers 21 T cell receptor beta chains from one sample sequenced in a study of OX40 agonist ivuxolimab in advanced cancers. Using immunoSEQ multiplex PCR, the repertoire was profiled, and TCRdb retains in-frame clones only, with some absent. There are around 20,000 clones in the sample; 74% occur only once, and roughly 24% lies in the top ten. The sample consisted of CD4+ or CD8+ T cells sorted from blood, taken in a trial of the OX40 agonist ivuxolimab. The receptors originated from an adult with an advanced solid tumor such as melanoma, head and neck, liver or kidney cancer.

The gene calls are TRBV27 and TRBJ1-2, with D possibly being TRBD1 (5 bases). V lost 0 bases and J lost 2, with 13 bases in between. CDR1 is MNHEY, CDR2 SMNVEV, per germline (reference sequence). The CDR3 consists of 16 residues. CDR3 in amino acids: CASSLSAGVLNYGYTF. The DNA for the CDR3 is TGTGCCAGCAGTTTATCGGCGGGGGTCCTGAACTATGGCTACACCTTC.

The chain is built from TRBV2 and TRBJ1-2; the match to TRBD1 covers 9 bases. The CDR3 spans 14 residues. The germline V gene encodes CDR1 SNHLY and CDR2 FYNNEI. J was trimmed by 6 bases and V by 4 bases; bases with no gene match: 6. CDR3 protein: CASSANRGRDGYTF. The CDR3 coding sequence is TGTGCCAGCAGTGCCAACAGGGGGCGTGATGGCTACACCTTC.

The chain joins TRBV4-2 to TRBJ2-7; TRBD1 matches at 7 bases. In germline, CDR1 is LGHNA, CDR2 YNFKEQ. J lost 3 bases, V lost 0 bases, and 5 bases had no gene match. The CDR3 extends over 15 amino acids. The CDR3 loop reads CASSQEWGQSYEQYF. For the CDR3, the DNA is TGTGCCAGCAGCCAAGAGTGGGGACAGAGCTACGAGCAGTACTTC.

The chain has TRBV10-3 and TRBJ2-7; TRBD2 matches 10 bases. Trimming removed 0 bases from V and 1 base from J; junction bases left unmatched: 9. There are 18 residues in the CDR3. From germline, CDR1 is ENHRY and CDR2 SYGVKD. CDR3 residues: CAISESGSGRSASYEQYF. The DNA of the CDR3 is TGTGCCATCAGTGAGTCGGGTAGCGGGAGGTCGGCGTCCTACGAGCAGTACTTC.

V gene TRBV6-5 combines with J gene TRBJ2-7; possible D gene TRBD1, 5 bases. Germline lookup yields CDR1 MNHEY and CDR2 SVGAGI. V was pared by 6 bases and J by 6 bases, with 21 bases between. The CDR3 contains 15 residues. CDR3 coding DNA: TGTGCCAGCAGCCAGAGTGCCACTACAAGGGGCGAGCAGTACTTC. Residues: CASSQSATTRGEQYF.

With respect to this clone: Relative to the germline gene, one junction end is altered; a read error may explain this. The chain recombines TRBV6-1 with TRBJ2-7; D might be TRBD1 or TRBD2, each matching 6 bases. CDR1 MNHNS and CDR2 SASEGT come from the germline V gene. The CDR3 contains 13 residues. The CDR3 protein is CASSEYGGYERYF. CDR3 nucleotides: TGTGCCAGCAGTGAATACGGGGGCTACGAGCGGTACTTC.

This clone has just a few counts. This chain uses TRBV6-6 with TRBJ1-1, with D uncertain. From germline, CDR1 is MNHNY and CDR2 SVGAGI (reference sequence). The V end was cut by 2 bases, the J end by 4 bases, with 14 bases between. The CDR3 is 15 amino acids. DNA for the CDR3: TGTGCCAGCAGTTACCTAGGGAACAAGGGCACTGAAGCTTTCTTT. Protein product: CASSYLGNKGTEAFF.

The chain joins TRBV9 to TRBJ2-3; perhaps TRBD2 as D (6 bases). Trimming took off 4 bases at V and 2 bases at J, with 14 bases between the two ends. The CDR3 has 15 residues. Germline values: CDR1 SGDLS, CDR2 YYNGEE. In DNA form, the CDR3 reads TGTGCCAGCAGCCCCCCTAGCGTATACACAGATACGCAGTATTTT. Residues: CASSPPSVYTDTQYF.

V is TRBV27 and J is TRBJ1-1, with a possible D match to TRBD1 (5 bases). Germline V gene lookup returns CDR1 MNHEY and CDR2 SMNVEV (reference sequence). This CDR3 is built from 14 residues. V lost 5 bases and J 3 bases, leaving 13 bases between the germline ends. CDR3 sequence reads: CASSNSGGYTEAFF. The CDR3 coding sequence is TGTGCCAGCAGTAATTCTGGGGGGTACACTGAAGCTTTCTTT.

This chain connects TRBV10-2 to TRBJ2-2; 9 nucleotides agree with TRBD2. CDR1 and CDR2 (germline): WSHSY, SAAADI. Trimming took 6 bases from V and 6 from J; bases not matched to a gene: 8. This CDR3 has 15 residues. The CDR3 protein is CASRASGGLAGELFF. CDR3 bases: TGCGCCAGCAGGGCGAGCGGGGGGCTCGCCGGGGAGCTGTTTTTT.

This clone was observed a few times. The rearrangement links TRBV5-4 to TRBJ2-5; TRBD2 aligns across 8 bases. Germline V CDR1 and CDR2: SGHNT, YYREEE (reference sequence). The CDR3 has 15 amino acids. Unmatched junction bases numbered 6, after V lost 0 bases and J lost 5 bases. CDR3 DNA sequence: TGTGCCAGCAGCTTGGCTTCGGGAGGGCGGGAGACCCAGTACTTC. Translation: CASSLASGGRETQYF.

This rearrangement joins TRBV11-2 to TRBJ2-5; TRBD2 agrees at 8 bases. Germline CDR1 SGHAT, CDR2 FQNNGV. This CDR3 comprises 15 residues. The trim removed 5 bases at V and 1 base at J, leaving 6 bases unmatched. The CDR3 reads CASSQGLAAQETQYF. CDR3 nucleotide sequence: TGTGCCAGCAGCCAAGGACTAGCAGCCCAAGAGACCCAGTACTTC.

This sequence joins TRBV27 and TRBJ1-1; D is ambiguous. V lost 2 bases to trimming and J lost 5 bases, with 9 bases between them. The CDR3 has 13 amino acids. The germline gives CDR1 MNHEY, CDR2 SMNVEV (reference sequence). The CDR3 loop reads CASSLVPGTEAFF. In DNA form, the CDR3 reads TGTGCCAGCAGTTTAGTTCCCGGGACTGAAGCTTTCTTT.

The chain employs TRBV4-1 and TRBJ2-2; no definite D call. The CDR3 covers 11 residues. With 5 bases removed from V and 3 bases from J, the gap between germline ends came to 1 base. Looked up from germline, CDR1 is MGHRA and CDR2 is YSYEKL. The CDR3 reads CASSYTGELFF. CDR3 DNA sequence: TGCGCCAGCAGCTACACCGGGGAGCTGTTTTTT.

This clone is a singleton in its sample. The gene calls are TRBV27 and TRBJ2-5, with a tentative D call TRBD2 (5 bases). Germline assignment: CDR1 MNHEY and CDR2 SMNVEV (reference sequence). The CDR3 spans 14 residues. V was trimmed by 3 bases and J by 5 bases, leaving 13 bases between them. The CDR3, as DNA: TGTGCCAGCAGTTTTGGGAGAACTGGGGAGACCCAGTACTTC. This translates into CASSFGRTGETQYF.

The chain is built from TRBV5-4 and TRBJ2-4, with TRBD2 matching over 12 bases. The CDR3 is 19 amino acids. Germline V gene sequence: CDR1 SGHNT, CDR2 YYREEE (reference sequence). The trim removed 2 bases at V and 1 base at J, leaving 10 bases unmatched. The CDR3: CASSFRTSGKGLAKNIQYF. CDR3 bases: TGTGCCAGCAGCTTCCGGACTAGCGGGAAAGGGCTGGCCAAAAACATTCAGTACTTC.

This chain links TRBV6-4 with TRBJ2-7; D uncertain. V shed 7 bases and J shed 1 base, with 5 bases lying between them. Per the germline V gene, CDR1 is MRHNA and CDR2 is SNTAGT. There are 11 residues in the CDR3. The CDR3 region has the DNA TGTGCCAGCATTCCTTCCTACGAGCAGTACTTC. This codes for CASIPSYEQYF.

This clone was counted once. The chain links TRBV6-5 to TRBJ1-2, with TRBD1 as a possible D gene (6 bases). CDR1 is MNHEY and CDR2 is SVGAGI in the germline V gene. The V and J ends lost 6 bases and 7 bases respectively, with 18 bases between them. The CDR3 covers 14 residues. The CDR3 region is CASSPQGGHSGYTF. The CDR3 nucleotides read TGTGCCAGCAGCCCCCAAGGGGGGCACAGTGGCTACACCTTC.

The J gene is TRBJ2-2, the V gene TRBV7-9; 7 bases map to TRBD2. The CDR3 is 16 amino acids. With V trimmed by 3 bases and J by 4 bases, 8 bases remained unmatched. Looked up from germline, CDR1 is SEHNR and CDR2 is FQNEAQ (reference sequence). CDR3 loop: CASSFVGGPGTGELFF. CDR3 nucleotides: TGTGCCAGCAGCTTTGTGGGAGGGCCAGGCACCGGGGAGCTGTTTTTT.

The J gene is TRBJ1-1, the V gene TRBV6-5; D possibly corresponds to TRBD1 (5 bases). Trimming removed 5 bases from V and 3 bases from J, with 10 bases in between. The germline V gene encodes CDR1 MNHEY and CDR2 SVGAGI. The length of the CDR3 is 13 residues. The CDR3 sequence: CASSRQTDTEAFF. In DNA, the CDR3 is TGTGCCAGCAGTAGACAGACGGACACTGAAGCTTTCTTT.

The chain uses TRBV29-1 and TRBJ2-1; either TRBD1 or TRBD2 may supply D (5 bases each). Trimming cost V 3 bases and J 6 bases, with 15 bases left between them. Germline V gives CDR1 SQVTM, CDR2 ANQGSEA. The CDR3 has 14 residues. Here the CDR3 DNA reads TGCAGCGTTGATTCCGGGGCTTTCGCCAATGAGCAGTTCTTC. Translated: CSVDSGAFANEQFF.